The sequence of this T cell receptor beta chain was determined in a study of cytotoxic CD8 clonotypes in ibrutinib-treated CLL. Overall study context: Enrolment comprised eleven to twelve relapsed/refractory and 15 treatment-naive patients; 17 were IGHV unmutated.

Repertoires were generated with immunoSEQ multiplex PCR, while TCRdb's copy carries only in-frame clones and drops some. The top ten hold about 15% of the sample, which has 58,000 or so clones, around three fifths seen once. Germline CDR1 SGHRS, CDR2 YFSETQ. The CDR3 is made up of 13 amino acids. The V end was cut by 2 bases, the J end by 0 bases, with 6 bases between. Sequences were derived from PBMCs, sampled after 12 months of ibrutinib treatment. This clonotype was obtained from a human donor with chronic lymphocytic leukemia. V gene TRBV5-1 combines with J gene TRBJ2-7; the D is unclear. Written as DNA, the CDR3 is TGCGCCAGCAGCTTTAGGAGCTCCTACGAGCAGTACTTC. It yields the protein CASSFRSSYEQYF.